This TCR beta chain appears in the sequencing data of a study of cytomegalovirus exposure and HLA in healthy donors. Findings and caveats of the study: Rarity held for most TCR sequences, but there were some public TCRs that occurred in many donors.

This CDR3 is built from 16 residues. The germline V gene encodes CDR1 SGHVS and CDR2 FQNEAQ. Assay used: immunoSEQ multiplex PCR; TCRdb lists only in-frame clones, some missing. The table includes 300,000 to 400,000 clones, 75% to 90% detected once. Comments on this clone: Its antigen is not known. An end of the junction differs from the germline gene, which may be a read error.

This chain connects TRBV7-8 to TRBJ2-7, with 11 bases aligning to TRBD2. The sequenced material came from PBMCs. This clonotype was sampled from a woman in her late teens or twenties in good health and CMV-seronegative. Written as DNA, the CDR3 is TGTGCCAGCAGCTTGGGTACTAGCGGGAGTTCCTCCGAGCAGTACTTC. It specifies CASSLGTSGSSSEQYF. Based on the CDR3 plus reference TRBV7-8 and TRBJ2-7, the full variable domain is GAGVSQSPRYKVAKRGQDVALRCDPISGHVSLFWYQQALGQGPEFLTYFQNEAQLDKSGLPSDRFFAERPEGSVSTLKIQRTQQEDSAVYLCASSLGTSGSSSEQYFGPGTRLTVT.